The sequence of this TCR beta chain was determined in a study of CD8 T cells in ankylosing spondylitis. This clonotype was observed at least ten times. TCRdb fed the 5' RACE reads into MiXCR, producing one record per CDR3 protein. The sample contains some 130,000 distinct CDR3 sequences, 7% to 8% of which appear only once. Germline V lookup: CDR1 SGHTA, CDR2 FQGNSA. The V and J ends lost 3 bases and 4 bases respectively, with 13 bases between them. The CDR3 sequence is 14 residues long. The sequencing input was blood, either unsorted or a sorted T cell fraction (not recorded which). This clonotype was obtained from a female donor with ankylosing spondylitis or in good health (not recorded which). The gene calls are TRBV7-2 and TRBJ2-7, with D possibly being TRBD2 (6 bases). The DNA of the CDR3 is TGTGCCAGCAGCTTTGTGGAGGGGTGGTACGAGCAGTACTTC. This encodes CASSFVEGWYEQYF.